This paragraph reports one T cell receptor (beta chain). The antigen this receptor binds is unknown. No per-base quality is available; no much larger clone lies one base away. Within the sample, other DNA sequences also encode this same CDR3. The entry originates in a study of cytomegalovirus exposure and HLA in healthy donors (dated by TCRdb to about 2017). At the level of the whole study: According to an earlier analysis of several hundred of the donors, some 180 million T cells yielded approximately 120 million unique TCR beta sequences and approximately 300 Gb of sequence data. A later genetic analysis took genome-wide SNP genotypes for about 55% of the roughly 670 donors and used that subset as a discovery cohort. The T cell repertoires of several hundred subjects were profiled by immunosequencing and related to cytomegalovirus serostatus. The number of typed donors differed by locus: about 620-640 for A, B, C, DRB1 and DQB1; 500 to 550 for DQA1; approximately 610 for DPA1; and around 470 for DPB1. Across approximately 400 genotyped donors of the cohort, an average of approximately 240,000 unique TCR beta nucleotide sequences per donor were sequenced, and roughly a sixth of those sequences were non-productive. A later analysis re-analyzed previously published TCR beta repertoires from 666 donors and added high-resolution HLA genotyping to study TCR occurrence patterns. An early release covering about 600 HLA-typed donors comprised about 290 gigabases of sequencing data and tens of millions of unique TCR sequences. In addition to the first cohort of 650 to 750 subjects, a separate validation cohort of 120 different subjects was used. An earlier analysis of about 600 of the donors used high-throughput TCR beta sequencing to judge whether each TCR beta V gene segment behaved as functional or pseudogenic. The study aimed to test whether signatures of past pathogen exposure could be identified by cataloging public T cell receptors. The study combined high-throughput TCR immunosequencing, statistical association of individual TCRs with disease status, and machine learning to predict cytomegalovirus infection status. Among the approximately 420 genotyped donors, under 90% belonged to the genetic ancestry cluster associated with self-reported Caucasian donors. HLA typing included class I and class II loci at four-digit resolution. About five DR-DQ haplotypes were handled as single units for association and clustering, since linkage in the cohort was strong. Donor age, sex, ethnicity and CMV serostatus were compiled alongside the repertoire data. Rather than drawing on any new phenotypic data, the later analysis identified candidate immune exposures from TCR beta sequences and the way those sequences occurred across donors. All discovery cohort repertoires had been generated using a single sequencing platform. What the authors observed across the whole study: A further reported finding was that TCR beta sequences accurately predicted the HLA-A and HLA-B alleles for most subjects in the first cohort. The study gave a list of over 150 TCR beta chains associated with cytomegalovirus. In an earlier analysis of roughly 500 of the donors, most TCR beta V segments appeared in productive rearrangements about 87% or about 30% of the time, broadly matching IMGT annotations. A cluster of highly shared sequence variants was judged likely to be a technical artifact of the sequencing pipeline. A later genetic analysis associated a missense DCLRE1C variant with V-gene and J-gene trimming of TCR beta chains, and an independent cohort replicated the association. In a later analysis, most CMV-associated TCR beta chains were found to appear HLA-restricted, with HLA associations seemingly driven largely by CMV exposure. A later analysis found that HLA-associated TCR beta chains were more clonally expanded and had lower generation probabilities than equally common non-associated chains. The classifier was reported to diagnose cytomegalovirus status with high specificity and sensitivity in both the original cohort and the validation cohort. In a later analysis, several top co-occurrence clusters were reported to appear linked to parvovirus B19, influenza, CMV and Epstein-Barr virus. Specific HLA alleles were associated with around 18,000 TCR beta sequences at a false discovery rate of 0.05 in a later analysis. The authors suggested that the approach could potentially be generalized to other disease states and immunological phenotypes. Because counts were too low, some 17 rarely observed V segments, including chromosome 9 orphons, were left out of the earlier analysis of 500 to 650 of the donors. Linkage disequilibrium might explain the correlated functional status among segregating V segments, but an unknown experimental factor could not be excluded. The 87-base-pair reads could not distinguish some IMGT-functional V segments, including TRBV6-2 and TRBV6-3, so those segments were excluded. Immune exposure information for the cohort was limited to CMV serostatus. Assigning TCR associations to individual alleles was difficult when HLA alleles, especially DR and DQ, strongly co-occurred. This cohort had only TCR beta chains sequenced, and the lack of alpha or paired-chain data limited which features could be detected. Because HLA typing was unavailable for some donors at each locus, only the typed subset was used in association tests. A later genetic analysis reported fewer N-insertions in productive TCRs among donors in an Asian-associated ancestry cluster than the roughly 620-donor mean. A few of the identified cytomegalovirus-associated TCR beta chains were confirmed in vitro to be specific for cytomegalovirus antigens. Most TCR sequences were observed very rarely across donors, whereas some public TCRs were present in many individuals. Presence/absence analyses assumed roughly uniform sequencing depth across donors, an assumption that may not hold. A later analysis found that TCR association rates varied across HLA loci, with DRB1 alleles showing the most associated TCRs and HLA-C alleles the fewest.

Trimming takes 9 bases from V and 1 base from J, and the germline ends sit 13 bases apart. The germline V gene yields SGHRS for CDR1 and YFSETQ for CDR2. The CDR3 covers 13 residues, taking in both the cysteine and the phenylalanine. This entry keeps only the CDR3 DNA: 39 bases, framed from base 1. Library preparation used the immunoSEQ multiplex PCR assay. The multiplex PCR relied on a mix of 60 forward primers for TCR Vbeta segments and 13 reverse primers for TCR Jbeta segments. The CDR3 region of rearranged TCR beta genes was amplified from genomic DNA by a multiplex PCR assay. The amplified TCR beta libraries were sequenced on the Illumina HiSeq System as 87-base-pair reads. As for the authors' bioinformatics: In a later analysis, tens of millions of unique TCR beta chains were counted across the 650 to 700 repertoires, and approximately 11 million of these chains were shared by at least two donors. A nearest-neighbor algorithm error-corrected the raw reads and collapsed the reads into unique sequences, merging closely related sequences to remove PCR and sequencing errors. CDR3 sequences were aligned to IMGT reference sequences to assign V, D and J gene segments. For a sequence to be retained, a match of at least six nucleotides to both a V gene segment and a J gene segment was required. A rearrangement was called productive if the CDR3 had no stop codons and remained in frame with V and J, and every other rearrangement was called non-productive. Following IMGT convention, CDR3 was defined as the stretch from the second conserved V-encoded cysteine up to the conserved J-encoded phenylalanine. Sequences without an unambiguous match to a single V gene segment were excluded from the earlier analysis of about 600 of the donors. An earlier analysis of 587 of the donors called V segments functional above 56.7% productive rearrangements and segregating when the between-donor standard deviation exceeded 5%. A statistical classification framework was built for diagnosing cytomegalovirus status from the catalog of TCR beta chain sequences. A later analysis assigned V and J genes by comparing TCR nucleotide sequences with IMGT/GENE-DB human TR gene sequences. In a later analysis, CDR3 sequences and most-parsimonious VDJ recombination scenarios were assigned using the TCRdist pipeline. In a later analysis, each TCR beta chain was defined by its CDR3 amino acid sequence together with its V-gene family, and reads lacking a unique V-gene family were excluded. To address suspected cross-contamination and a sequencing artifact, a later analysis removed some 620 highly shared, low-generation-probability nucleotide sequences. In a later analysis, a clonal expansion index for each public chain was calculated from normalized within-repertoire ranks of inferred template counts. In a later analysis, generation probabilities were computed using a VDJ recombination model fitted to out-of-frame rearrangements, and the results were checked against IGoR. In a later analysis, hypergeometric tests were used to score TCR-TCR, TCR-HLA and TCR-CMV co-occurrence, with a repertoire-size bias correction applied to TCR pairs. False discovery rates were estimated in a later analysis by permuting HLA or CMV assignments 20 times. A later analysis grouped co-occurring TCRs with DBSCAN, adding TCRdist sequence similarity when clustering within HLA-allele-positive subsets. Co-occurrence clustering excluded repertoires with fewer than 30,000 or more than 120,000 public chains, plus five with anomalous nucleotide sharing. TCRdb retrieved this table from immuneACCESS and kept in-frame rearrangements only. Not all clones are present; in checked studies, unresolved V genes account for under half, and no reason is known for the remainder. V and J calls and clone size are given by that table; D and trimming were obtained from the DNA. This sample holds about 200,000 clones; more than 60% were observed only once. 1.7% of the sample is in the top ten clones.

The cohort consisted of hundreds of healthy bone marrow donors. At the time of sampling, all cohort members were nominally healthy, though unrecorded immune exposures were likely present. The donor tested CMV seronegative, placing the donor among the roughly 400 seronegative members of the cohort. Every donor gave a peripheral blood sample, and the peripheral blood mononuclear cells from that sample were used for TCR beta sequencing. The Qiagen DNeasy Blood Extraction Kit was used to extract genomic DNA from the blood cell samples. The chain couples TRBV5-1 to TRBJ2-5; TRBD2 is a weak D gene call, 6 bases matching. The sequenced material came from PBMCs. The sequence came from a man aged 50 or older in good health and CMV-seronegative. The CDR3 region: CATSLASQETQYF. In nucleotides, the sequence is TGCGCCACCTCGCTAGCGAGCCAAGAGACCCAGTACTTC.